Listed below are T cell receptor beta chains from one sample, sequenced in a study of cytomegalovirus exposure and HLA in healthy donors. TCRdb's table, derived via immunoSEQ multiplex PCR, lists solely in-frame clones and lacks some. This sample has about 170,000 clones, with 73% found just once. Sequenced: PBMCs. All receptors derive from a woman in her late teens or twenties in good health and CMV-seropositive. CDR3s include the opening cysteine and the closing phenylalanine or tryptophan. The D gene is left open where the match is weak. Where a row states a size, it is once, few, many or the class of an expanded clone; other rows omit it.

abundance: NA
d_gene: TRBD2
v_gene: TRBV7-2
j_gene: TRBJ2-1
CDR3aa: CASTQRLAGLGEQFF
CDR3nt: TGTGCCAGCACCCAAAGACTAGCGGGGTTAGGGGAGCAGTTCTTC

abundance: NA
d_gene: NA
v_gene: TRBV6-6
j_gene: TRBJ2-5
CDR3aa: CASSPLQVQETQYF
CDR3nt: TGTGCCAGCAGTCCACTACAGGTCCAAGAGACCCAGTACTTC

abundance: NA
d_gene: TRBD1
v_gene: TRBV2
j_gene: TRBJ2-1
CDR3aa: CASSGDPGQAPNPGRDYNEQFF
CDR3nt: TGTGCCAGCAGTGGGGATCCGGGACAGGCTCCTAACCCGGGACGGGACTACAATGAGCAGTTCTTC

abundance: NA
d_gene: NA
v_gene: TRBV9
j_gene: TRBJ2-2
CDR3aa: CASSVSGFGTGELFF
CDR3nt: TGTGCCAGCAGCGTATCAGGCTTTGGCACCGGGGAGCTGTTTTTT

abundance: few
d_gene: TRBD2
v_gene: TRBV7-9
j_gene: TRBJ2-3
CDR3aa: CASSLYRVAGTDTQYF
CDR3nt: TGTGCCAGCAGCTTATATCGCGTAGCGGGGACAGATACGCAGTATTTT

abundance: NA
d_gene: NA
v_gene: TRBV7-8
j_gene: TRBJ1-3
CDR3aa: CASSLDVRGNTIYF
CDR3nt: TGTGCCAGCAGCTTAGATGTGAGAGGAAACACCATATATTTT

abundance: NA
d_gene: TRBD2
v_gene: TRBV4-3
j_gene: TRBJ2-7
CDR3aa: CASSQGTSGAYEQYF
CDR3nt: TGCGCCAGCAGCCAAGGGACTAGCGGGGCCTACGAGCAGTACTTC

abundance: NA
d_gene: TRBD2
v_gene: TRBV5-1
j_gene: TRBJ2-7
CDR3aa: CASSLGVIAGNYEQYF
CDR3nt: TGCGCCAGCAGCTTGGGAGTGATAGCGGGGAATTACGAGCAGTACTTC

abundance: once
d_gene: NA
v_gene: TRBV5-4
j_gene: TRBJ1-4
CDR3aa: CASSLGPGFVTNEKLFF
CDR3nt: TGTGCCAGCAGCTTGGGGCCAGGGTTTGTGACTAATGAAAAACTGTTTTTT

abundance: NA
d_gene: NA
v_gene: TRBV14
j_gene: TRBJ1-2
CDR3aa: CASSQASRRAGTGYTF
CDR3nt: TGTGCCAGCAGCCAAGCGTCCCGAAGGGCGGGGACTGGCTACACCTTC

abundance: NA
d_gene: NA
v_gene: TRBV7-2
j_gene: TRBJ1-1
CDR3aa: CASSLAYRNTEAFF
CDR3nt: TGTGCCAGCAGCTTAGCGTATAGGAACACTGAAGCTTTCTTT

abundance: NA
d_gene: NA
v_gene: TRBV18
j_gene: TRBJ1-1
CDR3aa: CASSSVISDGGTEAFF
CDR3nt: TGTGCCAGCTCCTCCGTTATAAGTGATGGGGGGACTGAAGCTTTCTTT

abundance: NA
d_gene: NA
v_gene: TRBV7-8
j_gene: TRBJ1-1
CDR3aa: CASSLRRDTEAFF
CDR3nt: TGTGCCAGCAGCTTACGCAGGGATACTGAAGCTTTCTTT

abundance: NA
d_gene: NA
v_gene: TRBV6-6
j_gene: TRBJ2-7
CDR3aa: CASSQGPYEQYF
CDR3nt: TGTGCCAGCAGCCAGGGGCCCTACGAGCAGTACTTC

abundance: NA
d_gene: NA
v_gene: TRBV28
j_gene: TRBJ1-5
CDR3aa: CASSSLDSNQPQHF
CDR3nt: TGTGCCAGCTCCTCACTTGATAGCAATCAGCCCCAGCATTTT

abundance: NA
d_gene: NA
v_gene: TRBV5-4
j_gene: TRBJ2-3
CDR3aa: CASSADWPSTDTQYF
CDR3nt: TGTGCCAGCAGCGCGGACTGGCCTAGCACAGATACGCAGTATTTT

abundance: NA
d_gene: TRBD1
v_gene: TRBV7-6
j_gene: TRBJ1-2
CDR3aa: CASSLRSTGANLTF
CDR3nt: TGTGCCAGCAGCTTGCGCTCAACAGGGGCGAATCTCACCTTC

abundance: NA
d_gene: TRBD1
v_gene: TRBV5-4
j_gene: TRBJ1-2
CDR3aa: CASSLEGAPGGYTF
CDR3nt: TGTGCCAGCAGCTTAGAGGGGGCGCCGGGTGGCTACACCTTC

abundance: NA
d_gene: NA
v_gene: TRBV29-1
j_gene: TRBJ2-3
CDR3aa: CSVEKRSSSTDTQYF
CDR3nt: TGCAGCGTTGAAAAGCGCTCGTCTAGCACAGATACGCAGTATTTT

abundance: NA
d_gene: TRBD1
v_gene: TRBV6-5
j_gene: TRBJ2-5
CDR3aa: CASSGGTGTETQYF
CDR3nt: TGTGCCAGCAGTGGGGGGACAGGCACGGAGACCCAGTACTTC

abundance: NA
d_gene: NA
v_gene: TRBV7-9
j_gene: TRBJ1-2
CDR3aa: CASSLGNFAGDYGYTF
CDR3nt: TGTGCCAGCAGCTTAGGAAATTTTGCGGGGGACTATGGCTACACCTTC

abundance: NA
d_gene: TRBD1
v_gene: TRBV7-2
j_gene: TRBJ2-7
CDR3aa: CASSSRQGRSYEQYF
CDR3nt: TGTGCCAGCAGCTCAAGACAGGGCCGCTCCTACGAGCAGTACTTC

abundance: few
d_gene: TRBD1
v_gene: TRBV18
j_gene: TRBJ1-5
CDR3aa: CASSRGTGETSNQPQHF
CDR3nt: TGTGCCAGCTCACGTGGGACAGGGGAGACCAGCAATCAGCCCCAGCATTTT

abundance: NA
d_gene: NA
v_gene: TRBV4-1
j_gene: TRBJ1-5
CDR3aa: CASSQDKGAGVGQPQHF
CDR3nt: TGCGCCAGCAGCCAAGATAAGGGAGCAGGGGTAGGCCAGCCCCAGCATTTT

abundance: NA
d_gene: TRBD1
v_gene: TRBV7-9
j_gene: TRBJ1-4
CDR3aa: CASSPTGTGDEKLFF
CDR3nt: TGTGCCAGCAGCCCAACCGGGACAGGGGACGAAAAACTGTTTTTT

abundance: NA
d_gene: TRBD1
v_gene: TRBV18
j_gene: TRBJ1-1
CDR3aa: CASSRTGAPLNTEAFF
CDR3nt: TGTGCCAGCTCAAGAACAGGGGCCCCGCTGAACACTGAAGCTTTCTTT

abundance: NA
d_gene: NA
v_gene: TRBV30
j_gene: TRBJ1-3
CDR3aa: CAGTGETGNTIYF
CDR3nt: TGTGCAGGAACGGGGGAGACTGGAAACACCATATATTTT

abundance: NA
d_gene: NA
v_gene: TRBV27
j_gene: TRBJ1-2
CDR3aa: CASSLSTGIGKGYTF
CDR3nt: TGTGCCAGCAGTTTATCCACGGGAATTGGAAAGGGCTACACCTTC

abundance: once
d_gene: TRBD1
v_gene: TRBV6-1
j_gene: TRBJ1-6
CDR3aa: CASSEIGDREIRLHF
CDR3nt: TGTGCCAGCAGTGAAATCGGGGACAGGGAAATACGCCTCCACTTT

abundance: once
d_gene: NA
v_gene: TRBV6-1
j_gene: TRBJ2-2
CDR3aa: CASSAPGHTNTGELFF
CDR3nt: TGTGCCAGCAGTGCCCCGGGACACACGAACACCGGGGAGCTGTTTTTT

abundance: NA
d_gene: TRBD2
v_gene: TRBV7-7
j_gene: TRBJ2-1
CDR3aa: CASSLGLAGGSYNEQFF
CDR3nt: TGTGCTAGCAGCTTAGGGTTAGCGGGGGGGTCGTACAATGAGCAGTTCTTC

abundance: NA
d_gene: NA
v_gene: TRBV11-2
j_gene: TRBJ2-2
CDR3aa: CASSLAPHRPANTGELFF
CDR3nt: TGTGCCAGCAGCTTAGCTCCTCACAGGCCTGCGAACACCGGGGAGCTGTTTTTT

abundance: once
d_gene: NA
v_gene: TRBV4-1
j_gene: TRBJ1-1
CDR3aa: CASSQGPGTQAFF
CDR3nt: TGCGCCAGCAGCCAAGGACCGGGTACTCAAGCTTTCTTT

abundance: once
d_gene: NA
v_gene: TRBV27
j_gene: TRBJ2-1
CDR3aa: CASSPGPYNEQFF
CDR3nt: TGTGCCAGCAGTCCAGGGCCTTACAATGAGCAGTTCTTC

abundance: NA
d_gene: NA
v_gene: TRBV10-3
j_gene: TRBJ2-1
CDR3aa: CAISEQDTVGAEQFF
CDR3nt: TGTGCCATCAGTGAACAGGACACCGTGGGGGCTGAGCAGTTCTTC

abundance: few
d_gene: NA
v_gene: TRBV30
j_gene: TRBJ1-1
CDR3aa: CAWIIQVNTEAFF
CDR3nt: TGTGCCTGGATTATACAGGTAAACACTGAAGCTTTCTTT

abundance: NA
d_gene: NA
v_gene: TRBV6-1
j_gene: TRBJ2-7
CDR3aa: CAIGLRAHTAYEQYF
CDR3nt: TGTGCCATTGGACTCCGGGCGCACACTGCTTACGAGCAGTACTTC

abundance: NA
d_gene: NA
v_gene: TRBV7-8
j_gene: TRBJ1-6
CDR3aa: CASSSSLSDTYSPLHF
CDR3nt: TGTGCCAGCAGCTCATCTCTTTCGGACACCTATTCACCCCTCCACTTT

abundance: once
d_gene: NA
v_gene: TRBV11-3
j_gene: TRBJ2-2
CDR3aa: CASSPSSGELFF
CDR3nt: TGTGCCAGCAGCCCGTCTTCTGGGGAGCTGTTTTTT

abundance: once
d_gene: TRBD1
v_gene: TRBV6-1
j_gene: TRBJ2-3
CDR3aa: CASSDGGQATDTQYF
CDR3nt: TGTGCCAGCAGTGACGGAGGACAGGCGACAGATACGCAGTATTTT

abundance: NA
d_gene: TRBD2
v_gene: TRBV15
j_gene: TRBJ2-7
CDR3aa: CATSRELAGGREQYF
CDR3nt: TGTGCCACCAGCAGAGAGTTGGCGGGGGGCCGCGAGCAGTACTTC

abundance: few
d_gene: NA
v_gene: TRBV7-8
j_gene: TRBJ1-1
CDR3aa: CASSLDRVNTEAFF
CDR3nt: TGTGCCAGCAGCTTAGACAGGGTGAACACTGAAGCTTTCTTT

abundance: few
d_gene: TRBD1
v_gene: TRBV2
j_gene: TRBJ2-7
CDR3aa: CASSEWDRSYEQYF
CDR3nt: TGTGCCAGCAGTGAGTGGGACAGGTCCTACGAGCAGTACTTC

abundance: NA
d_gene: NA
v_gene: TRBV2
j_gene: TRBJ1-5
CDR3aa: CASSEARRDQPQHF
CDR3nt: TGTGCCAGCAGTGAAGCGCGGAGGGATCAGCCCCAGCATTTT

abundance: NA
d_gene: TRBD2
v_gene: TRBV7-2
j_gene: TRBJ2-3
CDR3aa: CASSFQAGGRDTQYF
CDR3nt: TGTGCCAGCAGCTTCCAAGCGGGGGGGCGAGATACGCAGTATTTT

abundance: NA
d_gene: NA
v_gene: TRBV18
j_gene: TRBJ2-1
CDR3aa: CASSPTETGVSRVQFF
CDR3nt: TGTGCCAGCTCGCCCACGGAAACAGGAGTAAGCAGGGTGCAGTTCTTC

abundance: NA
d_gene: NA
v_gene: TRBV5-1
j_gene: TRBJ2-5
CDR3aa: CASSATETQYF
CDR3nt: TGCGCCAGCAGTGCTACAGAGACCCAGTACTTC

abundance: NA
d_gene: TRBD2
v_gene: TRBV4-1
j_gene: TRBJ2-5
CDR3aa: CASSPLGAGGSYQETQYF
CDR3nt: TGCGCCAGCAGCCCCCTTGGAGCGGGGGGCTCGTACCAAGAGACCCAGTACTTC

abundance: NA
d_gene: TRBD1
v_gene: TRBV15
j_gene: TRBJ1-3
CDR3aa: CATRTGDSGNTIYF
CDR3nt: TGTGCCACCAGGACAGGGGACTCTGGAAACACCATATATTTT

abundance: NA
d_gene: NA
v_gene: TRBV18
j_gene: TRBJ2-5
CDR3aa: CASSQRGKETQYF
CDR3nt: TGTGCCAGCTCACAAAGAGGGAAAGAGACCCAGTACTTC

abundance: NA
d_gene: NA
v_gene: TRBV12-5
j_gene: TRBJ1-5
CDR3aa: CASGLGGKDSNQPQHF
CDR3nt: TGTGCTAGTGGTTTGGGAGGGAAAGATAGCAATCAGCCCCAGCATTTT

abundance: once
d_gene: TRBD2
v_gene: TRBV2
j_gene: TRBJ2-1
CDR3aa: CASSGTTGLAGAPMDEQFF
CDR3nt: TGTGCCAGCAGTGGGACTACGGGACTAGCGGGGGCACCTATGGATGAGCAGTTCTTC

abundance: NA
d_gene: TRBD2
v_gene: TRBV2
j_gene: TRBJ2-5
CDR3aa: CARRGDQRETQYF
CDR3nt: TGTGCTAGACGGGGGGACCAGCGGGAGACCCAGTACTTC

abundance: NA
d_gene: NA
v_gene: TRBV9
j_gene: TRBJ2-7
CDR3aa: CASSVVTPSSYEQYF
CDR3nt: TGTGCCAGCAGCGTAGTGACACCCAGCTCCTACGAGCAGTACTTC

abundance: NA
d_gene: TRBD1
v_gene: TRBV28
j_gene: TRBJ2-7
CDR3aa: CASSPATGGSYEQYF
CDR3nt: TGTGCCAGCAGTCCCGCGACAGGGGGCTCCTACGAGCAGTACTTC